The 21 T cell receptor beta chains given below trace back to one sample, sequenced in a study of blood T cells in healthy people across ages. Using a J-beta primer mix together with a sample-barcoded 5' primer, a second PCR was run for about 6 to 12 cycles. Using its own MiXCR run on the 5' RACE reads, TCRdb lists one record per CDR3 protein. The data contain about 570,000 distinct CDR3 sequences, about 26% of them singletons. Sequenced material: blood. Receptors were obtained from a woman aged 65 to 85 in good health.

V and J are TRBV15 and TRBJ1-5; D is unclear. V lost 6 bases and J 5 bases, leaving 20 bases between the germline ends. CDR3 length equals 16 residues. Germline V CDR1 and CDR2: LNHNV, YYDKDF (reference sequence). CDR3 nucleotide sequence: TGTGCCACCAGTCCCGGAGGTGTGGCCCTCCATCAGCCCCAGCATTTT. Protein sequence: CATSPGGVALHQPQHF.

Ten or more counts support this clonotype. The chain employs TRBV7-2 and TRBJ2-7; D gene uncertain. In germline, CDR1 is SGHTA, CDR2 FQGNSA. Trimming shortened V by 3 bases and J by 2 bases, and 8 bases separated the two germline ends. The CDR3 has 13 amino acids. Here the CDR3 reads CASSFRWTYEQYF. In nucleotides, the CDR3 is TGTGCCAGCAGCTTCCGGTGGACCTACGAGCAGTACTTC.

This clonotype was counted a few times. This chain uses TRBV7-2 with TRBJ2-3; D is ambiguous. Deletions cut 2 bases from V and 2 bases from J, with 5 bases between. The CDR3 spans 13 residues. The germline CDR1 and CDR2 sequences are SGHTA and FQGNSA. The CDR3 DNA sequence: TGTGCCAGCAGCTTAAAGTTCACAGATACGCAGTATTTT. This translates into CASSLKFTDTQYF.

This chain uses TRBV16 with TRBJ1-1; possibly TRBD1 for D (6 bases). The CDR3 is 15 residues long. V lost 0 bases and J lost 1, with 9 bases in between. In germline, CDR1 is KGHSY, CDR2 FQNENV. In DNA form, the CDR3 reads TGTGCCAGCAGCCAATCGAGGACAGCGAACACTGAAGCTTTCTTT. Its protein is CASSQSRTANTEAFF. The full variable domain, in which reference TRBV16 and TRBJ1-1 provide the parts outside the CDR3, is GEEVAQTPKHLVRGEGQKAKLYCAPIKGHSYVFWYQQVLKNEFKFLISFQNENVFDETGMPKERFSAKCLPNSPCSLEIQATKLEDSAVYFCASSQSRTANTEAFFGQGTRLTVV.

This clonotype occurred a few times. The CDR3 loop reads CASSLLARANYGYTF. Here the CDR3 DNA reads TGTGCCAGCAGCTTACTGGCCAGGGCTAACTATGGCTACACCTTC. J is TRBJ1-2 and V is TRBV7-2; D possibly corresponds to TRBD1 (5 bases). V gave up 2 bases and J gave up 0 bases, with 10 bases separating them. CDR1 is SGHTA and CDR2 is FQGNSA in the germline V gene. The CDR3 loop spans 15 amino acids.

The V gene is TRBV5-6, the J gene TRBJ1-1; TRBD1 matches at 8 bases. Germline V gene data show CDR1 as SGHDT and CDR2 as YYEEEE. V lost 1 base, J lost 10 bases, and 12 bases stayed unmatched. The CDR3 extends over 15 amino acids. The CDR3 spells CASSLFVGTGTIAFF. CDR3 nucleotide sequence: TGTGCCAGCAGCTTGTTCGTCGGGACAGGAACGATAGCTTTCTTT.

This clonotype was recorded a few times. The chain links TRBV5-1 to TRBJ2-3; D may be TRBD2 (5 bases). Trimming left V 1 base short and J 1 base short, with 7 bases between. The germline CDR1 and CDR2 sequences are SGHRS and YFSETQ. The length of the CDR3 is 14 residues. The DNA of the CDR3 is TGCGCCAGCAGCTTGTGGGGAGGCACAGATACGCAGTATTTT. This sequence encodes CASSLWGGTDTQYF.

The chain has TRBV6-5 and TRBJ2-7, with TRBD1 as a possible D gene (8 bases). Germline CDR1 MNHEY, CDR2 SVGAGI. V was trimmed by 4 bases and J by 2 bases, leaving 15 bases between them. CDR3 length: 15 residues. CDR3 bases: TGTGCCAGCAGTTCCACAGGGGGGGGCACCTACGAGCAGTACTTC. This sequence encodes CASSSTGGGTYEQYF.

The V gene is TRBV7-2, the J gene TRBJ2-1; D not resolved. The J call may be incorrect, as the DNA end agrees better with TRBJ2-7. The CDR3 contains 14 residues. Germline CDR1 and CDR2: SGHTA and FQGNSA. CDR3 in DNA: TGTGCCAGCAGCGTAGAGCCGGAGCCCTACGAGCAGTACTTC. This gives the protein CASSVEPEPYEQYF.

This clonotype was seen a few times. The V and J genes are TRBV7-2 and TRBJ1-1, with D unresolved. Germline V gene sequence: CDR1 SGHTA, CDR2 FQGNSA. Trimming left V 2 bases short and J 6 bases short, with 10 bases between. This CDR3 spans 13 amino acids. CDR3 in amino acids: CASSLREPPEAFF. The CDR3 DNA reads as TGTGCCAGCAGCTTAAGAGAACCCCCTGAAGCTTTCTTT.

This clonotype was picked up many times. The rearrangement links TRBV3-1 to TRBJ2-5; D perhaps matches TRBD1 (5 bases). CDR3 length: 13 residues. CDR1 is LGHDT, CDR2 YNNKEL, per germline (reference sequence). V was pared by 4 bases and J by 3 bases, with 9 bases between. CDR3 sequence (DNA): TGTGCCAGCAGCCGTAGGGGTGAAGAGACCCAGTACTTC. Translated, it gives CASSRRGEETQYF.

The rearrangement joins TRBV6-2 or TRBV6-3 to TRBJ1-4; TRBD1 matches at 7 bases. The CDR3 has 14 residues. Germline values: CDR1 MNHEY, CDR2 SVGEGT. V trimming: 7 bases; J trimming: 7 bases; junction bases outside the gene matches: 9. The CDR3 loop reads CASTSTGPSEKLFF. The CDR3 nucleotides read TGTGCCAGCACCTCGACAGGGCCGTCTGAAAAACTGTTTTTT.

The chain has TRBV7-9 and TRBJ1-5; D remains ambiguous. V lost 4 bases to trimming and J lost 6 bases, with 19 bases between them. CDR1 is SEHNR, CDR2 FQNEAQ, per germline (reference sequence). The CDR3 has 16 amino acids. In nucleotides, the CDR3 is TGTGCCAGCAGCTCTTGGACCACCGCTTCCCCTCAGCCCCAGCATTTT. This encodes CASSSWTTASPQPQHF. Complete variable domain (other parts from reference TRBV7-9 and TRBJ1-5): DTGVSQNPRHKITKRGQNVTFRCDPISEHNRLYWYRQTLGQGPEFLTYFQNEAQLEKSRLLSDRFSAERPKGSFSTLEIQRTEQGDSAMYLCASSSWTTASPQPQHFGDGTRLSIL.

The chain links TRBV20-1 to TRBJ2-4; no definite D call. The CDR3 covers 15 residues. Germline-derived CDR1 and CDR2 are DFQATT and SNEGSKA (reference sequence). The V and J ends lost 0 bases and 8 bases respectively, with 17 bases between them. CDR3 in amino acids: CSARDWRRFEDIQYF. In DNA, the CDR3 is TGCAGTGCTAGAGATTGGCGGAGATTTGAAGACATTCAGTACTTC.

There are a few counts of this clonotype. The chain recombines TRBV5-1 with TRBJ1-2; possible D gene TRBD1, 5 bases. The germline V gene has CDR1 SGHRS and CDR2 YFSETQ. The CDR3 has 14 amino acids. The V end lost 0 bases, the J end lost 8 bases, and 14 bases lay between the germline ends. CDR3 nucleotide sequence: TGCGCCAGCAGCTTGGATCAGGGATTGCGGGGCTACACCTTC. Translating it yields CASSLDQGLRGYTF. The whole variable domain, remainder taken from reference TRBV5-1 and TRBJ1-2, is KAGVTQTPRYLIKTRGQQVTLSCSPISGHRSVSWYQQTPGQGLQFLFEYFSETQRNKGNFPGRFSGRQFSNSRSEMNVSTLELGDSALYLCASSLDQGLRGYTFGSGTRLTVV.

This clonotype was counted a few times. The chain uses TRBV11-1 and TRBJ2-5, with TRBD1 matching 10 bases. Unmatched junction bases numbered 6, after V lost 0 bases and J lost 5 bases. Germline V lookup: CDR1 SGHAT, CDR2 FQDESV (reference sequence). This CDR3 has 16 amino acids. The CDR3 DNA sequence: TGTGCCAGCAGCTTAGCCCTGACAGGGGGCTTGGAGACCCAGTACTTC. Its translation: CASSLALTGGLETQYF.

This clonotype was recorded a few times. The J gene is TRBJ2-5, the V gene TRBV3-1, with 9 bases aligning to TRBD2. Trimming cost V 1 base and J 5 bases; bases outside gene matches: 2. CDR1 and CDR2 (germline): LGHDT, YNNKEL (reference sequence). This CDR3 spans 14 amino acids. This CDR3 reads CASSQGAGGETQYF. The CDR3 DNA follows: TGTGCCAGCAGCCAAGGAGCGGGGGGTGAGACCCAGTACTTC.

The chain has TRBV4-3 and TRBJ2-7; weak D call: TRBD2 (6 bases). Germline values: CDR1 LGHNA, CDR2 YSLEER. V gave up 2 bases and J gave up 6 bases, with 20 bases separating them. The CDR3 runs to 16 residues. The CDR3 is CASSQNPLVAGSEQYF. The CDR3 DNA reads as TGCGCCAGCAGCCAAAACCCTCTAGTTGCGGGGAGCGAGCAGTACTTC.

V usage is TRBV7-2 and J usage is TRBJ2-5; 9 bases agree with TRBD2. Losses at the gene ends were 5 bases for V and 1 base for J; bases not matched to a gene: 20. The CDR3 covers 20 residues. Germline V gives CDR1 SGHTA, CDR2 FQGNSA. CDR3 loop: CASSLRKGKGLAGIQETQYF. CDR3 nucleotides: TGTGCCAGCAGCCTTCGAAAAGGGAAGGGGCTAGCGGGGATCCAAGAGACCCAGTACTTC.

V usage is TRBV12-3 or TRBV12-4 and J usage is TRBJ1-2; D might be TRBD1 (6 bases). V lost 5 bases and J 4 bases, leaving 11 bases between the germline ends. CDR3 length: 13 residues. Here the CDR3 reads CASSRTVLYGYTF. The CDR3 DNA reads as TGTGCCAGCAGTCGGACAGTGCTCTATGGCTACACCTTC.

This rearrangement joins TRBV5-1 to TRBJ1-1; D not certain. Germline CDR1 reads SGHRS; CDR2 reads YFSETQ. The germline V and J ends were trimmed by 0 bases and 0 bases, with 9 bases remaining between them. This CDR3 spans 15 amino acids. CDR3 nucleotides: TGCGCCAGCAGCTTGGAACGGGCCTTGAACACTGAAGCTTTCTTT. It is translated as CASSLERALNTEAFF. The full variable domain, its missing parts supplied by reference TRBV5-1 and TRBJ1-1, is KAGVTQTPRYLIKTRGQQVTLSCSPISGHRSVSWYQQTPGQGLQFLFEYFSETQRNKGNFPGRFSGRQFSNSRSEMNVSTLELGDSALYLCASSLERALNTEAFFGQGTRLTVV.